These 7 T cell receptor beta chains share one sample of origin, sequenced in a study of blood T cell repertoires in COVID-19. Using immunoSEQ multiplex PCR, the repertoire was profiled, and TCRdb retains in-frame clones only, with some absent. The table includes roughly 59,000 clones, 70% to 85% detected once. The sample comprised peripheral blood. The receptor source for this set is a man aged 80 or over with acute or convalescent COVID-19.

Here the CDR3 DNA reads TGTGCCAGCAGTGAAAGTAGACGGGGGACTGAAGCTTTCTTT. It yields the protein CASSESRRGTEAFF. This chain uses TRBV2 with TRBJ1-1; D is perhaps TRBD1 (5 bases). V was trimmed by 2 bases and J by 5 bases, leaving 12 bases between them. CDR3 size: 14 residues. Germline values: CDR1 SNHLY, CDR2 FYNNEI.

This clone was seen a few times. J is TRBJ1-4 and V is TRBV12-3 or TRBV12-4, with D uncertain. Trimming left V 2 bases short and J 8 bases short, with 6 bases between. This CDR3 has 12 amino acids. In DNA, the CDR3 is TGTGCCAGCAGTTTATTGGCCGAAAAACTGTTTTTT. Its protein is CASSLLAEKLFF.

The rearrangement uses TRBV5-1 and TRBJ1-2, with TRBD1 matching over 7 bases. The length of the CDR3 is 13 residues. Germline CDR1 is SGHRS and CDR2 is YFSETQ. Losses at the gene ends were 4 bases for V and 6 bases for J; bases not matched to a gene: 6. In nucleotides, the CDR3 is TGCGCCAGCAGCCACCAGACAGGGCATGGCTACACCTTC. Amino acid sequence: CASSHQTGHGYTF.

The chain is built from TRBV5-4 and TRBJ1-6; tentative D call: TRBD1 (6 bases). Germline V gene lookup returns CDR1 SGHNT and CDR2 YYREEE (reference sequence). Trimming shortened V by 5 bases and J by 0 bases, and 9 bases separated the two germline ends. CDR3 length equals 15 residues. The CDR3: CASRKDSSYNSPLHF. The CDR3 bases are TGTGCCAGCAGAAAGGACAGCTCCTATAATTCACCCCTCCACTTT. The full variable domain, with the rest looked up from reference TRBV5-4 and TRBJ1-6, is ETGVTQSPTHLIKTRGQQVTLRCSSQSGHNTVSWYQQALGQGPQFIFQYYREEENGRGNFPPRFSGLQFPNYSSELNVNALELDDSALYLCASRKDSSYNSPLHFGNGTRLTVT.

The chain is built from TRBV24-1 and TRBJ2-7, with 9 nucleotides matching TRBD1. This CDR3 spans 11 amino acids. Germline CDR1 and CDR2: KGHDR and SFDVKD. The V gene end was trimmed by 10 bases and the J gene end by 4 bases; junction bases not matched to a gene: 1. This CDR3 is CATGQGYEQYF. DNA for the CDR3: TGTGCCACGGGACAGGGTTACGAGCAGTACTTC.

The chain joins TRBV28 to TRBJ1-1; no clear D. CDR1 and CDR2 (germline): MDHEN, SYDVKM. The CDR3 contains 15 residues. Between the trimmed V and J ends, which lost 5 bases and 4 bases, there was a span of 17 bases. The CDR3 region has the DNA TGTGCCAGCAGTAGCCCGGGAGCGCCGATCACTGAAGCTTTCTTT. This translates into CASSSPGAPITEAFF.

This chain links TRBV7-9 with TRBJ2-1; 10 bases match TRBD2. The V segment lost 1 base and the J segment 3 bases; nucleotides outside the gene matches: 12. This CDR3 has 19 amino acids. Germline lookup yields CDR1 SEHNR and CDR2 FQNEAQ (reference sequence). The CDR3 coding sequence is TGTGCCAGCAGCTTAGGGCCTAGCGGGGGCCCCGCGATCTACAATGAGCAGTTCTTC. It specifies CASSLGPSGGPAIYNEQFF.